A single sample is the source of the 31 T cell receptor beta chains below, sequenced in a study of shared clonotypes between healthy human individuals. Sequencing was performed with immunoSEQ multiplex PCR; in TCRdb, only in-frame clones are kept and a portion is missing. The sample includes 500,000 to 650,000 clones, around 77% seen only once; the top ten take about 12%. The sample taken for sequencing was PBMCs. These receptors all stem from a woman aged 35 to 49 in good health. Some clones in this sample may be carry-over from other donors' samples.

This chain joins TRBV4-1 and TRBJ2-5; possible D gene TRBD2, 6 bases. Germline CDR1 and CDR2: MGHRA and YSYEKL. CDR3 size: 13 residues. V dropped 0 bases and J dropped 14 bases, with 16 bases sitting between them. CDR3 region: CASSQDLGRTLYF. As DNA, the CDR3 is TGCGCCAGCAGCCAAGATCTAGGGAGGACCCTTTACTTC.

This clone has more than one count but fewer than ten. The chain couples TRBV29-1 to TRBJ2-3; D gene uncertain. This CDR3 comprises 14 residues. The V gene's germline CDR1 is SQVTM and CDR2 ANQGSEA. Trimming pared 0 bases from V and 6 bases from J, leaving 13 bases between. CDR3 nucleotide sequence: TGCAGCGTTGAAGATACGTTATGGTTTGATACGCAGTATTTT. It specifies CSVEDTLWFDTQYF.

The CDR3 bases are TGCAGCGTTGCGACAGGTAGCACAGATACGCAGTATTTT. Protein sequence: CSVATGSTDTQYF. The chain uses TRBV29-1 and TRBJ2-3; tentatively, D is TRBD1 (6 bases). From germline, CDR1 is SQVTM and CDR2 ANQGSEA. Between the trimmed V and J ends, which lost 4 bases and 0 bases, there was a span of 8 bases. This CDR3 is built from 13 residues.

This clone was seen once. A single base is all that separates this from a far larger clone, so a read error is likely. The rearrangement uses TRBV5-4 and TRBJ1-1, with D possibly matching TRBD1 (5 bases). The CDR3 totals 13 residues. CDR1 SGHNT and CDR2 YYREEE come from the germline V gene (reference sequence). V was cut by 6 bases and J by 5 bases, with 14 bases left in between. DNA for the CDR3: TGTGCCAGCAACTTTGACAGAGATACTGAAGCTTTCTTT. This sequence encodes CASNFDRDTEAFF.

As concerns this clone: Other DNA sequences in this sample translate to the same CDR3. The CDR3 nucleotides read TGTGCCAGCAGGCGGGGGGAGGTGAACACCGGGGAGCTGTTTTTT. It yields the protein CASRRGEVNTGELFF. The rearrangement uses TRBV2 and TRBJ2-2; 8 nucleotides line up with TRBD2. Trimming cost V 6 bases and J 1 base; bases outside gene matches: 4. Germline V gene lookup returns CDR1 SNHLY and CDR2 FYNNEI. The CDR3 runs 15 residues. The complete variable domain, with remaining parts taken from reference TRBV2 and TRBJ2-2, reads EPEVTQTPSHQVTQMGQEVILRCVPISNHLYFYWYRQILGQKVEFLVSFYNNEISEKSEIFDDQFSVERPDGSNFTLKIRSTKLEDSAMYFCASRRGEVNTGELFFGEGSRLTVL.

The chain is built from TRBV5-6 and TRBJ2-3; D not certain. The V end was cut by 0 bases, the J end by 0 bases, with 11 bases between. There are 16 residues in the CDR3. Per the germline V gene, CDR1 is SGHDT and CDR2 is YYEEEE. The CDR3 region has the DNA TGTGCCAGCAGCTTGGTGTCGCGAAGGAGCACAGATACGCAGTATTTT. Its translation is CASSLVSRRSTDTQYF.

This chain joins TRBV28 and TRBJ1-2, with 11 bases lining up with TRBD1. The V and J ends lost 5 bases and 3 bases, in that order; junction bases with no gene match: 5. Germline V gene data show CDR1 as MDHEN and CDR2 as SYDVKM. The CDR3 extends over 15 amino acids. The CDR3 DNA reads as TGTGCCAGCAGTCGGACAGGGGGCGCCTACTATGGCTACACCTTC. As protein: CASSRTGGAYYGYTF.

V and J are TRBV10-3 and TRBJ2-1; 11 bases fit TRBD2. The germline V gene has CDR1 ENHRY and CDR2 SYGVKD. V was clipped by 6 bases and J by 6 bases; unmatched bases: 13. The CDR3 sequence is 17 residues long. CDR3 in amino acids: CAIRTGVAGGPGNEQFF. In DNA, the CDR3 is TGTGCCATCAGGACGGGGGTAGCGGGAGGGCCGGGCAATGAGCAGTTCTTC.

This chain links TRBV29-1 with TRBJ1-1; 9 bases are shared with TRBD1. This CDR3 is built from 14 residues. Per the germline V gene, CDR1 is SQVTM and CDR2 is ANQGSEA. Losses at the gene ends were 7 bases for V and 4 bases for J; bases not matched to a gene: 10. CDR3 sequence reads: CSALRGTGSTEAFF. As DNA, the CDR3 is TGCAGCGCCCTTAGGGGGACAGGGTCCACTGAAGCTTTCTTT.

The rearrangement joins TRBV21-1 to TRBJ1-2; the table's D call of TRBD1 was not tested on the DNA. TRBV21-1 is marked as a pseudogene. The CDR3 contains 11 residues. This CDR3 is CASSPSLQGCF. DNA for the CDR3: TGTGCCAGCAGCCCAAGTCTCCAGGGGTGCTTC.

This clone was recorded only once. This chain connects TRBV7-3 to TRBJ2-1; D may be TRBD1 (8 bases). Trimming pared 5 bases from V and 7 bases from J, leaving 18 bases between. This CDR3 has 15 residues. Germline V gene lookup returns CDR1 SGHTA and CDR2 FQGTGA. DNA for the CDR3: TGTGCCAGCAGCCCAGCGGGACAGGTAGGAAATGAGCAGTTCTTC. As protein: CASSPAGQVGNEQFF.

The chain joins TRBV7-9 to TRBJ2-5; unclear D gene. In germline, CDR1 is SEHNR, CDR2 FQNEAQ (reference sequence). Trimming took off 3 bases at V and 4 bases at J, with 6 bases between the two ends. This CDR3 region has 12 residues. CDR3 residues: CASSLQVETQYF. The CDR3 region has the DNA TGTGCCAGCAGCTTGCAGGTAGAGACCCAGTACTTC.

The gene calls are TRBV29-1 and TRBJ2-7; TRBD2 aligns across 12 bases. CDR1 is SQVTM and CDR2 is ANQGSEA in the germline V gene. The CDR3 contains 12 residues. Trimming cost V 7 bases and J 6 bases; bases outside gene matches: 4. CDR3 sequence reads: CSASSGRVEQYF. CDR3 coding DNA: TGCAGCGCATCTAGCGGGAGGGTCGAGCAGTACTTC.

Written as DNA, the CDR3 is TGCAGCGCCGGCTCTGTTAGCTCCTACGAGCAGTACTTC. Translating it yields CSAGSVSSYEQYF. The genes are TRBV29-1 and TRBJ2-5, with no clear D. Gene TRBJ2-7 matches the end of the DNA better, so the J call may be wrong. This CDR3 has 13 residues. Germline CDR1 and CDR2: SQVTM and ANQGSEA.

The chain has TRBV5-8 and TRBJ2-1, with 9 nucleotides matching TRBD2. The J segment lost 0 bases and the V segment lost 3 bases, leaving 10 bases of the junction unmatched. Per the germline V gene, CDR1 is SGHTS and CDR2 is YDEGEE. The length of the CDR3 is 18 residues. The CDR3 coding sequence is TGTGCCAGCAGCTCCGGGACTAGCAACGATTTCTCCTACAATGAGCAGTTCTTC. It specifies CASSSGTSNDFSYNEQFF. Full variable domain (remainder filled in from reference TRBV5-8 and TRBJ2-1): EAGVTQSPTHLIKTRGQQATLRCSPISGHTSVYWYQQALGLGLQFLLWYDEGEERNRGNFPPRFSGRQFPNYSSELNVNALELEDSALYLCASSSGTSNDFSYNEQFFGPGTRLTVL.

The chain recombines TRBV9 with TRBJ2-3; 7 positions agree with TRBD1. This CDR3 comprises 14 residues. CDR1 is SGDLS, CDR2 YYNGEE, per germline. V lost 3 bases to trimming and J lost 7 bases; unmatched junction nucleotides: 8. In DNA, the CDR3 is TGTGCCAGCAGCGCGGGACAGCCCCTTCATACGCAGTATTTT. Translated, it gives CASSAGQPLHTQYF.

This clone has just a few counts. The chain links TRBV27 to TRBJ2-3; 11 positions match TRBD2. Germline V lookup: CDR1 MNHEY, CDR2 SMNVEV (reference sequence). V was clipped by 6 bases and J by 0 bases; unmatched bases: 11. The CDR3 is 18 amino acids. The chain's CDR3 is CASRGLAAIIPSTDTQYF. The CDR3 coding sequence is TGTGCCAGCAGGGGACTAGCGGCCATAATCCCTAGCACAGATACGCAGTATTTT.

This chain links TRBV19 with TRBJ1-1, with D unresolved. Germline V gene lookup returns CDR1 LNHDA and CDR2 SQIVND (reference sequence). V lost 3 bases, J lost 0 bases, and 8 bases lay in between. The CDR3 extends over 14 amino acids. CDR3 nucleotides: TGTGCCAGTAGTATTTCCCCGATGAACACTGAAGCTTTCTTT. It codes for CASSISPMNTEAFF.

The CDR3 DNA reads TGTGCCAGCAGCGCCAGCCCGAGCCCTAGCACAGATACGCAGTATTTT. Translating gives CASSASPSPSTDTQYF. The V gene is TRBV5-4, the J gene TRBJ2-3; D is unresolved. Between the trimmed V and J ends, which lost 4 bases and 0 bases, there was a span of 15 bases. The CDR3 totals 16 residues. Germline V gene sequence: CDR1 SGHNT, CDR2 YYREEE (reference sequence). Drawing the rest from reference TRBV5-4 and TRBJ2-3, the complete variable domain is ETGVTQSPTHLIKTRGQQVTLRCSSQSGHNTVSWYQQALGQGPQFIFQYYREEENGRGNFPPRFSGLQFPNYSSELNVNALELDDSALYLCASSASPSPSTDTQYFGPGTRLTVL.

The CDR3 bases are TGTGCCAGTAGTGCCGGGACATCCGCCTACGAGCAGTACTTC. This codes for CASSAGTSAYEQYF. The chain has TRBV19 and TRBJ2-7; a possible D gene is TRBD1 (6 bases). V was clipped by 5 bases and J by 2 bases, with 13 bases between them. This CDR3 spans 14 amino acids. Germline assignment: CDR1 LNHDA and CDR2 SQIVND (reference sequence).

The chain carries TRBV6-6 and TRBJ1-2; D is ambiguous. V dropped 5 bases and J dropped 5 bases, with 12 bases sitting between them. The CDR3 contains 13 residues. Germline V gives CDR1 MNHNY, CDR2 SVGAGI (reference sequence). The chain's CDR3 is CASSPRPVYGYTF. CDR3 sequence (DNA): TGTGCCAGCAGTCCCCGGCCGGTATATGGCTACACCTTC.

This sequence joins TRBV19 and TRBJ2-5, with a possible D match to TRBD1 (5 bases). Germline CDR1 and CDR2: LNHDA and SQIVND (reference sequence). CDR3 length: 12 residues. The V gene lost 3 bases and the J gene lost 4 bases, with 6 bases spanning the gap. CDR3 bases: TGTGCCAGTAGTATGCAGGGAGAGACCCAGTACTTC. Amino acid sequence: CASSMQGETQYF.

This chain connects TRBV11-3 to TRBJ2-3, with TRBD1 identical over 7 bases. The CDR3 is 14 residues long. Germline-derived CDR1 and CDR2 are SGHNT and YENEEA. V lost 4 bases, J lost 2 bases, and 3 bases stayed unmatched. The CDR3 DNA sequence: TGTGCCAGCAGCTGGACAGGTACCACAGATACGCAGTATTTT. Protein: CASSWTGTTDTQYF.

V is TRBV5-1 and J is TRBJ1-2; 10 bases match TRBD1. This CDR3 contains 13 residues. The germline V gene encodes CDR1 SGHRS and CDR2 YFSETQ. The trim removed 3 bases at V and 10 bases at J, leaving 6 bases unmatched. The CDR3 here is CASSSDGQGVYTF. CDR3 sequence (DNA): TGCGCCAGCAGCTCGGATGGACAGGGGGTCTACACCTTC.

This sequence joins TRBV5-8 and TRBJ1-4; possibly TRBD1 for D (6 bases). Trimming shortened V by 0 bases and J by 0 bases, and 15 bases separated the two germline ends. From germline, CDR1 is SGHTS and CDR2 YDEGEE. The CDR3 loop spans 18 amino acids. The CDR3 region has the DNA TGTGCCAGCAGCTTGGTTCTGGGGGCCGATGCAACTAATGAAAAACTGTTTTTT. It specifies CASSLVLGADATNEKLFF.

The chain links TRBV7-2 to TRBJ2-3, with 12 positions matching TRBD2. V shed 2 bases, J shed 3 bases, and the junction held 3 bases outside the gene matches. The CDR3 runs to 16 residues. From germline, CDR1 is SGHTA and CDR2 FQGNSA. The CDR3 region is CASSLLAGGPTDTQYF. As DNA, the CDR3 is TGTGCCAGCAGCTTACTAGCGGGAGGGCCTACAGATACGCAGTATTTT.

CDR3 loop: CAATGRNYGYTF. CDR3 nucleotides: TGTGCCGCTACCGGCAGGAACTATGGCTACACCTTC. This chain connects TRBV28 to TRBJ1-2, with unresolved D. Germline CDR1 MDHEN, CDR2 SYDVKM. Trimming cost V 11 bases and J 2 bases, with 12 bases left between them. The CDR3 has 12 amino acids.

The CDR3 DNA reads TGCAGCGCTGGACAGGGGGCTTTGAATGAGCAGTTCTTC. Its translation: CSAGQGALNEQFF. The genes are TRBV29-1 and TRBJ2-1, with 11 bases lining up with TRBD1. Germline values: CDR1 SQVTM, CDR2 ANQGSEA. Losses at the gene ends were 7 bases for V and 7 bases for J; bases not matched to a gene: 6. The CDR3 has 13 residues.

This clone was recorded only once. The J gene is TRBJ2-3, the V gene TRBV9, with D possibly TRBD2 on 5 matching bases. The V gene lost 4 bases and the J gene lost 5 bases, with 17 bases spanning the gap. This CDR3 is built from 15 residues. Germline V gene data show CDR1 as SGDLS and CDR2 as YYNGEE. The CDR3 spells CASSPGRLAEDTQYF. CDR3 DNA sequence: TGTGCCAGCAGCCCAGGTAGGCTAGCCGAAGATACGCAGTATTTT. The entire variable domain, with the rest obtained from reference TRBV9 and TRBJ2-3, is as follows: DSGVTQTPKHLITATGQRVTLRCSPRSGDLSVYWYQQSLDQGLQFLIQYYNGEERAKGNILERFSAQQFPDLHSELNLSSLELGDSALYFCASSPGRLAEDTQYFGPGTRLTVL.

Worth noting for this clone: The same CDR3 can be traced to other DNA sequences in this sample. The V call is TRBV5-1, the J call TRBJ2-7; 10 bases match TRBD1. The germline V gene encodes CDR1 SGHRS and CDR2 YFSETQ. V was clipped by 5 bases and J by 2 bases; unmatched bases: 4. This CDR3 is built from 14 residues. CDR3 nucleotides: TGCGCCAGCAGTCGGGACAGGGGCCCCTACGAGCAGTACTTC. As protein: CASSRDRGPYEQYF.

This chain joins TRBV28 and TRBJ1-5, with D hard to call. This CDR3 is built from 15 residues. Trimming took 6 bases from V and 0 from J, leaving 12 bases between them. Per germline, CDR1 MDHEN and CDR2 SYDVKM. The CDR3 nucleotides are TGTGCCAGCAGAACTCCTACCCATAGCAATCAGCCCCAGCATTTT. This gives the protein CASRTPTHSNQPQHF.